The present TCR beta chain was sequenced within a study of CD4 T cells in relation to SARS-CoV-2 and coronaviruses. The sample holds a few counts of this clone. The target antigen is unknown. Measured with immunoSEQ multiplex PCR; TCRdb has only the in-frame clones, and not every one. The data show 20,000 to 30,000 clones, with around 76% seen just once and about 30% held by the top ten. Before the COVID-19 pandemic, during about 2011-2019, CD4+ T cells were taken from unexposed donors. CD4+ T cells were isolated from the cells after 10 days of culture. The V gene's germline CDR1 is ENHRY and CDR2 SYGVKD. The CDR3 spans 11 residues. The V end lost 3 bases, the J end lost 2 bases, and 0 bases lay between the germline ends.

Material for sequencing was CD4+ T cells from PBMCs, cultured in vitro. This clonotype was sampled from a human donor in good health. This chain uses TRBV10-3 with TRBJ2-3, with D unclear. CDR3 amino acids: CAISDTDTQYF. Written as DNA, the CDR3 is TGTGCCATCAGTGACACAGATACGCAGTATTTT.